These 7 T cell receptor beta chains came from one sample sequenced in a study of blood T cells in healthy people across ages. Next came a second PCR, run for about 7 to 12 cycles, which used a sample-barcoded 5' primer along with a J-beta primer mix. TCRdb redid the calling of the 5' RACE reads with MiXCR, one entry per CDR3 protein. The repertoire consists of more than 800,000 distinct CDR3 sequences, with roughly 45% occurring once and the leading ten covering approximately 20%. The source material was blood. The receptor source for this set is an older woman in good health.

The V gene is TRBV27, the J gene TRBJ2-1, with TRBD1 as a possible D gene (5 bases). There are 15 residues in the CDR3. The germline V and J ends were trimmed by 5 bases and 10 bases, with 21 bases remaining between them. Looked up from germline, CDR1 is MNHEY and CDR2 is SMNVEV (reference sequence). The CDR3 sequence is CASSLRGYTGSEQFF. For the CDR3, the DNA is TGTGCCAGCAGTCTAAGGGGCTACACGGGTTCAGAGCAGTTCTTC.

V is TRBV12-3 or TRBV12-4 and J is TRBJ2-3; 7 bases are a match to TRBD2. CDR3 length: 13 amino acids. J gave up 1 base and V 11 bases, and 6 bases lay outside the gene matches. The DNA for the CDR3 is TGTGCCTCGCGGGAGCGGGGCACAGATACGCAGTATTTT. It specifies CASRERGTDTQYF.

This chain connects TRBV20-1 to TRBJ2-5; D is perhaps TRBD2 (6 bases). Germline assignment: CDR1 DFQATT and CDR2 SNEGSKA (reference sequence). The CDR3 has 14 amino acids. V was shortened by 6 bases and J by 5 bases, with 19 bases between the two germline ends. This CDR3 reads CSAAGHLGRETQYF. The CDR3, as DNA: TGCAGTGCGGCTGGACACTTGGGGAGGGAGACCCAGTACTTC.

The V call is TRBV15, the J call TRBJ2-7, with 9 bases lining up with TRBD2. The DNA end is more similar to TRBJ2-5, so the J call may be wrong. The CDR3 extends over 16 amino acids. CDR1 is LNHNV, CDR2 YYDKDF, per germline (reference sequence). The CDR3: CATRVATSGQRETQYF. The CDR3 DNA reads TGTGCCACCAGGGTTGCGACTAGCGGACAGAGAGAGACCCAGTACTTC.

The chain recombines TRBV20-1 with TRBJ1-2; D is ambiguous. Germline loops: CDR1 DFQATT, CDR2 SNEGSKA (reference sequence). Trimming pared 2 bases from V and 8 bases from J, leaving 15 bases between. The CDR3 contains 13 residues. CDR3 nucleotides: TGCAGTGCTAGATTTACCAGAGGAGGGGGCTACACCTTC. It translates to CSARFTRGGGYTF.

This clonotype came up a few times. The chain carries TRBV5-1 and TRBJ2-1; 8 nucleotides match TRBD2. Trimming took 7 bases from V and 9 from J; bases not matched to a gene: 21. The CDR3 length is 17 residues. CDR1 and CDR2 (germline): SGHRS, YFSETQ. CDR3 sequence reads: CASDPGGGRARFSEQFF. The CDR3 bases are TGCGCCAGCGACCCTGGCGGGGGGAGGGCCAGATTCAGTGAGCAGTTCTTC.

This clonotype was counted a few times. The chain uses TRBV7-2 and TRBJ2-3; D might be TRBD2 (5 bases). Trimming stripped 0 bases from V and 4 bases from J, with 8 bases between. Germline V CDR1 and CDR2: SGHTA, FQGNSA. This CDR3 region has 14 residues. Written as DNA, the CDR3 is TGTGCCAGCAGCTTAGCTCTAGCATCAGATACGCAGTATTTT. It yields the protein CASSLALASDTQYF.